This is a list of T cell receptor beta chains from one sample in a study of CD8 T cells in Susac syndrome. TCRdb processed the immunoSEQ multiplex PCR reads anew with MiXCR; each CDR3 protein has one entry. Here the sample spans around 150,000 distinct CDR3 sequences, approximately 95% being singletons. Sample: CD4+ T cells from PBMCs. The source of these receptors is a human donor with multiple sclerosis. Both conserved end residues are part of each CDR3.

J gene	V gene	CDR3 protein
TRBJ2-5	TRBV2	CASIGLAQETQYF
TRBJ1-5	TRBV6-5	CATHEAGKRQPQHF
TRBJ1-1	TRBV9	CASSAVLGTGGMGAFF
TRBJ2-7	TRBV5-1	CASSGGTGLDEQYF
TRBJ1-1	TRBV3-1	CASSQALLGTEAFF
TRBJ2-7	TRBV2	CASSADSGRRYEQYF
TRBJ1-1	TRBV20-1	CSARPGQGAEMVAFF
TRBJ2-3	TRBV15	CATSRGLTDTQYF
TRBJ2-5	TRBV20-1	CSARDPNSRDQETQYF
TRBJ1-2	TRBV5-1	CASSPGTVNYGYTF
TRBJ2-3	TRBV5-6	CASSLRGASTDTQYF
TRBJ2-7	TRBV15	CATSRGGLGLLAEQYF
TRBJ1-2	TRBV28	CATVDGGGRGGYTF
TRBJ2-3	TRBV4-2	CASSQGASGVADTQYF
TRBJ1-5	TRBV6-5	CASSRGTEPQHF
TRBJ2-7	TRBV12-3/TRBV12-4	CASSFSSGTYEQYF
TRBJ2-2	TRBV5-1	CASSLHLTNTGELFF
TRBJ2-3	TRBV20-1	CSASYDIGSTDTQYF
TRBJ2-3	TRBV29-1	CSVGLVRGADTQYF
TRBJ2-3	TRBV5-1	CASSFGGAGGPDTQYF
TRBJ2-5	TRBV5-1	CASSVGTVQETQYF
TRBJ1-4	TRBV4-2	CASSQDGWTAAETNEKLFF
TRBJ1-4	TRBV3-1	CASSHRPRGKGEKLFF
TRBJ1-1	TRBV7-2	CASSLDFQNTEAFF
TRBJ1-1	TRBV29-1	CSVVVSGSGVTEAFF
TRBJ1-5	TRBV12-3/TRBV12-4	CASSFGQAKPNQPQHF
TRBJ2-1	TRBV23-1	CASSQRTATYNEQFF
TRBJ2-1	TRBV12-3/TRBV12-4	CASSRAFGGRTYNEQFF
TRBJ2-7	TRBV20-1	CSAGKQGRWSYEQYF
TRBJ2-7	TRBV10-2	CASSSQLSEQYF
TRBJ2-5	TRBV29-1	CSGKKETQYF
TRBJ1-2	TRBV30	CAWSTPARMLTGNYGYTF